This T cell receptor (beta chain) was found in a study of cytomegalovirus exposure and HLA in healthy donors. Notes on the study in general: Available immune exposure information covered CMV serostatus only. Later analysis suggested most CMV-associated TCR beta chains were HLA-restricted.

The PCR was carried out with 60 Vbeta primers and 13 Jbeta primers. Assay: immunoSEQ multiplex PCR; the TCRdb copy retains only in-frame clones and omits some. The repertoire consists of roughly 170,000 clones, with more than 65% occurring once and the leading ten covering around 1.2%. V lost 3 bases, J lost 2 bases, and 9 bases lay in between. The CDR3 length is 14 residues. CDR1 is SNHLY and CDR2 is FYNNEI in the germline V gene. With respect to this clone: Its antigen is not known.

The J gene is TRBJ2-3, the V gene TRBV2; D unclear. This TCR was recovered from a girl aged 2 to 9 in good health and CMV-seropositive. Sequences were obtained from PBMCs. The CDR3, as DNA: TGTGCCAGCAGTGAGTGGCAGTTCACAGATACGCAGTATTTT. Translating gives CASSEWQFTDTQYF.